This T cell receptor (beta chain) was identified in a study of identical twins. Overall study results and limits: Cross-sectional statistics, not tracking of the same donors, supported the conclusions. Cord blood beta clonotypes present at high abundance carried fewer insertions; no such pattern appeared in memory repertoires.

Template switching added a universal primer site; cDNA carried unique molecular identifiers. TCRdb fed the 5' RACE reads into MiXCR, producing one record per CDR3 protein. The data show a few hundred thousand distinct CDR3 sequences, approximately 10% seen once. In its sample, this clonotype was seen many times. Its cognate antigen is unknown. Healthy Caucasian individuals made up all the donors. These sequences were also reported in another study, on yellow fever vaccine responses in identical twins.

The sequence derives from a woman younger than 35 in good health. The material sequenced was PBMCs.

Here the CDR3 reads CSKREGVDTQYF. CDR3 in DNA: TGCAGCAAGCGGGAGGGAGTCGATACGCAGTATTTT. The chain combines TRBV29-1 with TRBJ2-3, with 10 bases aligning to TRBD2. Germline lookup yields CDR1 SQVTM and CDR2 ANQGSEA. The CDR3 runs 12 residues. Unmatched junction bases numbered 5, after V lost 8 bases and J lost 6 bases.